What follows is one T cell receptor (beta chain) and its context. Its target is not known. This CDR3 has 14 amino acids. Trimming took 0 bases from V and 8 from J, leaving 14 bases between them. Germline lookup yields CDR1 SGHNT and CDR2 YYREEE (reference sequence). The table came from immunoSEQ multiplex PCR; TCRdb's copy has only in-frame clones and leaves some out. The sample records approximately 120,000 clones, around 89% being singletons. The data originate from a study of T cell responses to AZD1222 COVID-19 vaccine. General observations from the study: Clonal diversity was possibly underestimated; the donors were predominantly white British and more often female. Repertoire sampling happened only post peak T cell response. Spike-specific TCR breadth and depth went up after people got two AZD1222 doses. Close to half of spike-specific TCRs reportedly recognize unmutated variant regions.

The rearrangement uses TRBV5-4 and TRBJ1-2; D is uncertain. The clonotype originates from an adult in good health. The sequencing used peripheral blood, collected on day 0 of MenACWY control vaccination. CDR3 sequence reads: CASSLATPEEGYTF. The CDR3 DNA is TGTGCCAGCAGCTTGGCAACACCGGAGGAGGGCTACACCTTC.